This TCR beta chain was identified in a study of regulatory T cells in long-lasting Graves disease. Findings of the study overall: When disease was persistent, TRBV28, TRBJ1-2 and TRBJ2-5 were the favored segments.

Researchers made TCR beta libraries by using iRepertoire HTBI primers and running Arm-PCR on CDR3 regions. TCRdb fed the multiplex PCR reads into MiXCR, producing one record per CDR3 protein. This sample yields roughly 430,000 distinct CDR3 sequences, of which roughly 23% are seen a single time; 13% to 15% belongs to the top ten. After removal of 6 bases from V and 4 bases from J, the junction contained 3 bases not matched to a gene. CDR1 and CDR2 from the germline V gene are SQVTM and ANQGSEA. The CDR3 loop spans 11 amino acids. The time point: persistent/refractory GD, antithyroid drugs over 5 years with positive TRAb. The TCR library was made from RNA that had been extracted from PBMCs in TRIzol. In Xi'an, China, an endocrinology department was the source of patients. This clonotype was found many times. Its antigen remains unidentified.

This receptor was obtained from a female donor with Graves disease. The sample here was peripheral blood mononuclear cells (PBMCs), taken when the disease was refractory, from a patient treated with antithyroid drugs. V usage is TRBV29-1 and J usage is TRBJ2-7; 7 bases fit TRBD1. The CDR3 DNA is TGCAGCGTAAAGACAGGGTACGAGCAGTACTTC. Amino acids: CSVKTGYEQYF.